The text below deals with one TCR beta chain. In the original analysis: Nucleated cell counts were estimated from reference gene primer amplification. Sequencing was performed with immunoSEQ multiplex PCR; in TCRdb, only in-frame clones are kept and a portion is missing. The D gene and trimming were derived from the DNA, and the V and J assignments and clone size from that table. There are some 50,000 clones in the sample; roughly nine tenths occur only once, and roughly 1.6% lies in the top ten. The CDR3 totals 14 residues. Per the germline V gene, CDR1 is LGHDT and CDR2 is YNNKEL (reference sequence). With V trimmed by 4 bases and J by 5 bases, 5 bases remained unmatched. These data come from a study of blood T cell repertoires in COVID-19. About the research overall: PBMCs, B-cell-depleted T cells, or T cells were the source of the cDNA or gDNA that made up the material.

The V call is TRBV3-1 (or the pseudogene TRBV3-2), the J call TRBJ1-3, with TRBD1 matching 7 bases. The sequenced sample consisted of peripheral blood. This receptor was taken from a man aged 55 to 70 with acute or convalescent COVID-19. Written as DNA, the CDR3 is TGTGCCAGCAGCCTGACAGGGAATAGAAACACCATATATTTT. Amino acids: CASSLTGNRNTIYF.